Below, one TCR beta chain is given with its context. Antigen: not known. With 60 Vbeta and 13 Jbeta primers, the PCR was carried out. Profiling relied on immunoSEQ multiplex PCR, and the TCRdb table lists in-frame clones only, not all of them. The sample has under 150,000 clones; approximately 75% are singletons. This sample was taken from a study of cytomegalovirus exposure and HLA in healthy donors. Overall study context: Early released data had around 79 million unique TCRs, all coming from HLA-typed donors.

Study-wide points: The likely origin of a cluster of highly shared sequence variants was a sequencing artifact. Among TCR beta chains of equal frequency, HLA-associated ones were more clonally expanded in a later analysis. A missense variant in DCLRE1C was later tied to TCR beta V- and J-gene trimming.

Specimen: PBMCs. The sequence derives from a man in his fifties or sixties in good health and CMV-seropositive.

CDR3 coding DNA: TGTGCCAGCAGCTTAGGAGTGGTGGGGACTTCCTACAATGAGCAGTTCTTC. As protein: CASSLGVVGTSYNEQFF. The V gene is TRBV7-2, the J gene TRBJ2-1; perhaps TRBD2 as D (6 bases). The CDR3 has 17 amino acids. The V end lost 1 base, the J end lost 1 base, and 14 bases lay between the germline ends. Germline V gene data show CDR1 as SGHTA and CDR2 as FQGNSA.